The 16 T cell receptor beta chains reported below all come from one sample, sequenced in a study of T cell responses to AZD1222 COVID-19 vaccine. Generated by immunoSEQ multiplex PCR, the TCRdb table keeps only in-frame clones and is missing some. Among some 200,000 clones, about 92% were seen once, and the ten largest hold 1%. The source was peripheral blood, collected on day 0 of MenACWY control vaccination. The receptors were gathered from an adult in good health.

This CDR3 reads CSVVPARELDTQYF. CDR3 sequence (DNA): TGCAGCGTTGTTCCAGCTCGGGAGTTAGATACGCAGTATTTT. The rearrangement uses TRBV29-1 and TRBJ2-3, with a tentative D call TRBD2 (6 bases). The CDR3 contains 14 residues. The V gene's germline CDR1 is SQVTM and CDR2 ANQGSEA. V was pared by 4 bases and J by 5 bases, with 16 bases between.

In DNA form, the CDR3 reads TGTGCCAGCAGCCCGGGGCCAGGGACCGGGGAGCTGTTTTTT. Its protein product is CASSPGPGTGELFF. V gene TRBV2 combines with J gene TRBJ2-2; D might be TRBD1 or TRBD2, each matching 5 bases. The V gene lost 6 bases and the J gene lost 5 bases, with 13 bases spanning the gap. CDR1 is SNHLY, CDR2 FYNNEI, per germline. The CDR3 sequence is 14 residues long.

V usage is TRBV24-1 and J usage is TRBJ2-3, with 9 bases fitting TRBD2. J gave up 6 bases and V 6 bases, and 6 bases lay outside the gene matches. Looked up from germline, CDR1 is KGHDR and CDR2 is SFDVKD. The CDR3 covers 14 residues. The CDR3 nucleotides read TGTGCCACCAGTCCCCCTAGCGGGGTTGATACGCAGTATTTT. It translates to CATSPPSGVDTQYF.

The chain recombines TRBV6-5 with TRBJ1-2, with no clear D. Germline assignment: CDR1 MNHEY and CDR2 SVGAGI. The CDR3 spans 13 residues. Trimming took 2 bases from V and 5 from J, leaving 9 bases between them. The CDR3 sequence is CASSYEGRYGYTF. The CDR3 DNA reads TGTGCCAGCAGTTACGAGGGTCGATATGGCTACACCTTC.

This clone was picked up a small number of times. V gene TRBV10-3 combines with J gene TRBJ1-1; 10 positions match TRBD1. Germline values: CDR1 ENHRY, CDR2 SYGVKD. The CDR3 totals 14 residues. V trimming: 1 base; J trimming: 7 bases; junction bases outside the gene matches: 3. In DNA, the CDR3 is TGTGCCATCAGTGAGTGGACAGGGGGGAGTGAAGCTTTCTTT. This gives the protein CAISEWTGGSEAFF.

The chain has TRBV5-1 and TRBJ1-6, with D maybe TRBD1 (5 bases). Trimming cost V 3 bases and J 7 bases, with 11 bases left between them. In germline, CDR1 is SGHRS, CDR2 YFSETQ. The CDR3 length is 14 residues. The CDR3 bases are TGCGCCAGCAGCTCCGGGACGGACAATTCACCCCTCCACTTT. Translation gives CASSSGTDNSPLHF.

V usage is TRBV19 and J usage is TRBJ2-3; D call uncertain. The V end was cut by 6 bases, the J end by 2 bases, with 9 bases between. The CDR3 has 13 amino acids. Germline-derived CDR1 and CDR2 are LNHDA and SQIVND (reference sequence). CDR3 coding DNA: TGTGCCAGTAGGGGCGGTTACACAGATACGCAGTATTTT. Its translation is CASRGGYTDTQYF.

The V gene is TRBV18, the J gene TRBJ1-6; no clear D gene. This CDR3 spans 15 amino acids. Trimming removed 2 bases from V and 0 bases from J, with 5 bases in between. Germline assignment: CDR1 KGHSH and CDR2 LQKENI. CDR3 amino acids: CASSPSYSYNSPLHF. The CDR3 coding sequence is TGTGCCAGCTCACCATCTTACTCCTATAATTCACCCCTCCACTTT. Combining the CDR3 with reference TRBV18 and TRBJ1-6 gives the whole variable domain NAGVMQNPRHLVRRRGQEARLRCSPMKGHSHVYWYRQLPEEGLKFMVYLQKENIIDESGMPKERFSAEFPKEGPSILRIQQVVRGDSAAYFCASSPSYSYNSPLHFGNGTRLTVT.

This clone showed up just once. The chain carries TRBV2 and TRBJ2-3; TRBD1 matches 7 bases. The CDR3 runs 15 residues. Germline assignment: CDR1 SNHLY and CDR2 FYNNEI. Trimming at V came to 7 bases and at J to 3 bases, leaving 10 bases not matched to a gene. In DNA, the CDR3 is TGTGCCAGCAACTTAGGGGGCGTTGGAACAGATACGCAGTATTTT. As protein: CASNLGGVGTDTQYF.

The chain is built from TRBV27 and TRBJ2-2, with TRBD1 matching 7 bases. CDR1 is MNHEY, CDR2 SMNVEV, per germline (reference sequence). V was clipped by 5 bases and J by 13 bases; unmatched bases: 7. CDR3 length: 12 amino acids. The CDR3 spells CASSIQGTGLFF. CDR3 DNA sequence: TGTGCCAGCAGTATACAGGGGACGGGGCTGTTTTTT.

This chain uses TRBV19 with TRBJ1-1; D might be TRBD1 (5 bases). V was pared by 2 bases and J by 1 base, with 8 bases between. This CDR3 has 14 amino acids. The germline CDR1 and CDR2 sequences are LNHDA and SQIVND (reference sequence). The CDR3 reads CASSIRQPNTEAFF. In DNA form, the CDR3 reads TGTGCCAGTAGTATAAGACAGCCGAACACTGAAGCTTTCTTT.

The rearrangement joins TRBV29-1 to TRBJ1-3; D is perhaps TRBD1 (6 bases). Germline-derived CDR1 and CDR2 are SQVTM and ANQGSEA. This CDR3 contains 17 residues. V was pared by 3 bases and J by 7 bases, with 25 bases between. This CDR3 is CSVDLFGTPEGGNTIYF. In nucleotides, the CDR3 is TGCAGCGTTGATCTTTTCGGGACACCGGAGGGAGGTAACACCATATATTTT.

The chain links TRBV19 to TRBJ1-5; a weak D match, TRBD1 (5 bases). The CDR3 sequence is 17 residues long. CDR1 is LNHDA, CDR2 SQIVND, per germline (reference sequence). V gave up 5 bases and J gave up 1 base, with 18 bases separating them. The CDR3 DNA reads as TGTGCCAGTAGTCTCAACCGACAGCCGCGGAGCAATCAGCCCCAGCATTTT. Protein product: CASSLNRQPRSNQPQHF.

The count of this clone is one. This sequence joins TRBV28 and TRBJ1-1; tentative D call: TRBD1 (5 bases). Trimming shortened V by 9 bases and J by 3 bases, and 11 bases separated the two germline ends. The CDR3 length is 12 residues. The germline V gene encodes CDR1 MDHEN and CDR2 SYDVKM. The CDR3 loop is CASQVGDTEAFF. Here the CDR3 DNA reads TGTGCCAGTCAAGTAGGGGACACTGAAGCTTTCTTT.

This sequence joins TRBV4-3 and TRBJ1-1, with D hard to call. The germline V gene encodes CDR1 LGHNA and CDR2 YSLEER. Trimming pared 1 base from V and 7 bases from J, leaving 13 bases between. This CDR3 contains 14 residues. The CDR3 spells CASSQGEGWGEAFF. Here the CDR3 DNA reads TGCGCCAGCAGCCAAGGGGAAGGGTGGGGTGAAGCTTTCTTT.

This chain joins TRBV19 and TRBJ1-2; 8 bases align to TRBD1. Germline V gene lookup returns CDR1 LNHDA and CDR2 SQIVND (reference sequence). CDR3 length: 13 amino acids. V lost 10 bases to trimming and J lost 2 bases; unmatched junction nucleotides: 6. The CDR3 is CATSRTGNYGYTF. The CDR3 DNA sequence: TGTGCCACCAGCCGGACAGGGAACTATGGCTACACCTTC.